This TCR beta chain was obtained from a study of T cell repertoires in cytomegalovirus infection. Study context: Both CMV infection and a matching HLA type were indicated by public TCR beta signatures.

Study-wide findings and caveats: The study found HLA-C-restricted CMV-specific TCR beta clonotypes dominating the ex vivo response.

The CDR3 is 14 residues long. Germline assignment: CDR1 SEHNR and CDR2 FQNEAQ (reference sequence). The V and J ends lost 5 bases and 8 bases, in that order; junction bases with no gene match: 8. This clonotype was seen more than once but under ten times. Its antigen is not identified. TCRdb independently ran MiXCR on the reads; one entry per CDR3 protein. Counted here are fewer than 200,000 distinct CDR3 sequences, approximately 15% occurring once; the ten biggest clones make up approximately 30%. Material: PBMCs. The chain carries TRBV7-9 and TRBJ1-2; 10 nucleotides line up with TRBD1. This sequence originates from a human donor in good health (CMV status not recorded). Some clones in this sample may be carry-over from other donors' samples. CDR3 bases: TGTGCCAGCAGCACCGGGACAGGGGCGGGAGGCTACACCTTC. The encoded protein is CASSTGTGAGGYTF. Drawing the rest from reference TRBV7-9 and TRBJ1-2, the complete variable domain is DTGVSQNPRHKITKRGQNVTFRCDPISEHNRLYWYRQTLGQGPEFLTYFQNEAQLEKSRLLSDRFSAERPKGSFSTLEIQRTEQGDSAMYLCASSTGTGAGGYTFGSGTRLTVV.